The sequence of this T cell receptor (beta chain) was determined in a study of blood T cell repertoires in COVID-19. Study background: Whether acute or convalescent, the COVID-19 samples came from the United States, Italy and Spain. T cells, B-cell-depleted T cells, or PBMCs supplied cDNA or gDNA.

In the authors' workflow: Nucleated cell number was recorded as an estimate derived from reference gene primer amplification. The data were produced by immunoSEQ multiplex PCR, yet TCRdb's version contains in-frame clones alone and is incomplete. V, J and clone size are taken as reported in that table, and D and trimming were inferred from the DNA itself. The profile shows 40,000 to 45,000 clones, more than 85% of them singletons. Germline values: CDR1 MNHEY, CDR2 SMNVEV (reference sequence). The V end lost 4 bases, the J end lost 3 bases, and 16 bases lay between the germline ends. The CDR3 consists of 17 residues.

The sequence was collected from a human donor in a cohort sampled during active COVID-19. The V and J genes are TRBV27 and TRBJ2-6, with D possibly being TRBD2 (6 bases). Input material: peripheral blood. CDR3 sequence: CASSYFPGRGGANVLTF. DNA for the CDR3: TGTGCCAGCAGTTACTTTCCCGGGAGAGGTGGGGCCAACGTCCTGACTTTC.